This T cell receptor beta chain derives from a study of shared clonotypes between healthy human individuals. A note on this clone: Other DNA variants within this sample encode the same CDR3.

The method was immunoSEQ multiplex PCR; TCRdb's version includes in-frame clones alone and lacks a portion of them. The sample has 1,500,000 or so clones, about 98.5% seen once. The receptor was derived from a man aged 30-40 years in good health. The sequencing sample was made of naive CD4+ T cells sorted from blood. Regarding subset: CD45RA+ positively selected.

CDR3 bases: TGTGCCAGCTCACCGACAGGAAACAATCAGCCCCAGCATTTT. This encodes CASSPTGNNQPQHF. The V gene is TRBV18, the J gene TRBJ1-5; a weak D match, TRBD1 (6 bases). With 3 bases removed from V and 3 bases from J, the gap between germline ends came to 9 bases. Germline V gene data show CDR1 as KGHSH and CDR2 as LQKENI. This CDR3 contains 14 residues.